The rows below give T cell receptor beta chains drawn from one sample of a study. A single record per CDR3 protein comes from TCRdb applying MiXCR to the RT-PCR reads. The sample lists about 680,000 distinct CDR3 sequences; 13% to 15% were seen once. Sequencing was done on a sample of memory CD4+ T cells from blood. The receptor set was obtained from a female donor in good health, serving as a healthy control. The conserved cysteine and the conserved F or W are not part of the CDR3 here. The listing skips clone size in some rows; elsewhere it reads once, few, many or a size class.

V gene: TRBV5-1
clone size: -
CDR3 protein: ASSPEDSYGYT

V gene: TRBV7-9
clone size: -
CDR3 protein: ASSYRTGVDTEAF

V gene: TRBV6-2/TRBV6-3
clone size: few
CDR3 protein: ASSYLLQGQETQY

V gene: TRBV11-2
clone size: -
CDR3 protein: ASSLDLGEGLRETQY

V gene: TRBV12-3/TRBV12-4
clone size: -
CDR3 protein: ASSLGKGGTDTQY

V gene: TRBV7-9
clone size: -
CDR3 protein: ASSLAGSANYGYT

V gene: TRBV6-5
clone size: many
CDR3 protein: ASSSFRLYGVAAEAF

V gene: TRBV7-7
clone size: few
CDR3 protein: ASSPSGGTQETQY

V gene: TRBV11-2
clone size: -
CDR3 protein: ASSYTPGDHEKLF

V gene: TRBV5-1
clone size: -
CDR3 protein: ASSLDAGKGELF

V gene: TRBV29-1
clone size: -
CDR3 protein: SVEEGRGTPEAF

V gene: TRBV6-2/TRBV6-3
clone size: -
CDR3 protein: DSTRGDQPQH

V gene: TRBV12-3/TRBV12-4
clone size: -
CDR3 protein: ASMRGSYNEQF

V gene: TRBV9
clone size: few
CDR3 protein: ASSVGGVGEKLF

V gene: TRBV12-3/TRBV12-4
clone size: many
CDR3 protein: ASSLTGHNSPLH